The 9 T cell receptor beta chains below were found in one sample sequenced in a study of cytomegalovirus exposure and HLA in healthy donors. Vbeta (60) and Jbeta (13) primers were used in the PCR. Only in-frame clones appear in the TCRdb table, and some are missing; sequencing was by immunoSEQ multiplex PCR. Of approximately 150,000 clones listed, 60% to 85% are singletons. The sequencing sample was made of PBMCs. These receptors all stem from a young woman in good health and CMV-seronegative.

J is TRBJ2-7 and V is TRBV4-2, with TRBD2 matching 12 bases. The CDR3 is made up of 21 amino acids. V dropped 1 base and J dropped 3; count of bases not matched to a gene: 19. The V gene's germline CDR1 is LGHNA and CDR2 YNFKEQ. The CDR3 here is CASSQARGRGRILAGGYEQYF. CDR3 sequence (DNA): TGTGCCAGCAGCCAAGCCCGGGGCAGGGGAAGAATACTAGCGGGGGGCTACGAGCAGTACTTC.

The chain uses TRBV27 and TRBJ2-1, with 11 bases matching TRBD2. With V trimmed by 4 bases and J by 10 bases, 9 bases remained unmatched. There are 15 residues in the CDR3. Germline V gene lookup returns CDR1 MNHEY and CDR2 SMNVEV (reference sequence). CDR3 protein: CASSSSVAGGDEQFF. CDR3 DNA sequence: TGTGCCAGCAGTTCGTCGGTAGCGGGAGGGGACGAGCAGTTCTTC.

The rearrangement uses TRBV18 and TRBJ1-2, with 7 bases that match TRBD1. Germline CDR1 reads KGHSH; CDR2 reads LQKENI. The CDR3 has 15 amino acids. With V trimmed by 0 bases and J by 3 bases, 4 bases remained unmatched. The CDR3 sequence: CASSPPGQTYYGYTF. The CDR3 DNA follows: TGTGCCAGCTCACCACCGGGACAGACATACTATGGCTACACCTTC. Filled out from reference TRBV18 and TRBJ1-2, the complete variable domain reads NAGVMQNPRHLVRRRGQEARLRCSPMKGHSHVYWYRQLPEEGLKFMVYLQKENIIDESGMPKERFSAEFPKEGPSILRIQQVVRGDSAAYFCASSPPGQTYYGYTFGSGTRLTVV.

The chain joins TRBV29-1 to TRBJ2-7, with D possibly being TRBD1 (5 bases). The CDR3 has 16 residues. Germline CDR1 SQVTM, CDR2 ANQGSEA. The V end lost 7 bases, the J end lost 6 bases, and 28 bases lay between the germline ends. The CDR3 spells CSGAFLTGSLPGEQYF. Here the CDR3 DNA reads TGCAGCGGGGCGTTCCTCACAGGTTCCTTGCCGGGCGAGCAGTACTTC.

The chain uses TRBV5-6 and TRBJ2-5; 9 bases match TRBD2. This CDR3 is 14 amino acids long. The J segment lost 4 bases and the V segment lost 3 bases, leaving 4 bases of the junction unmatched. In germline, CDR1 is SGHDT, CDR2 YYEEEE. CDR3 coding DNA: TGTGCCAGCAGCTGGGCGGGAGGGGGAGAGACCCAGTACTTC. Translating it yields CASSWAGGGETQYF.

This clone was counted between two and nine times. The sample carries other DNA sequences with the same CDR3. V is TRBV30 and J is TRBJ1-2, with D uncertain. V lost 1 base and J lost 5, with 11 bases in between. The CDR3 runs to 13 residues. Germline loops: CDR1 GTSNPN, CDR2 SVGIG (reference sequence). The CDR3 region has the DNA TGTGCCTGGAGTGGGAGCGGGAGGTATGGCTACACCTTC. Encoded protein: CAWSGSGRYGYTF.

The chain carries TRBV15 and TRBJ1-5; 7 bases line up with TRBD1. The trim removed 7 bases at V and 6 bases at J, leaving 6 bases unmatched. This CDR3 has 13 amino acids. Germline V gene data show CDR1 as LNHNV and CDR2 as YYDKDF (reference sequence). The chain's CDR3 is CATTLEGAQPQHF. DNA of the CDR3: TGTGCCACCACCCTCGAGGGGGCTCAGCCCCAGCATTTT.

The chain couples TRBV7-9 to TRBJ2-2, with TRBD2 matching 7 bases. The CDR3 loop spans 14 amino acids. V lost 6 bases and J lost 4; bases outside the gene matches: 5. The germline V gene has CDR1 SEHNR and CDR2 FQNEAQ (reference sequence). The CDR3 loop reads CASSQGGSTGELFF. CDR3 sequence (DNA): TGTGCCAGCAGTCAAGGCGGGAGCACCGGGGAGCTGTTTTTT.

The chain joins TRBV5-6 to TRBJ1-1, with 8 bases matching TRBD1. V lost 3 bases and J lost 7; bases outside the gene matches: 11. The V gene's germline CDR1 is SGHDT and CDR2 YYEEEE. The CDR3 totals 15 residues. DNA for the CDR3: TGTGCCAGCAGCTCTCCAGGGACAGGTGAGAATGAAGCTTTCTTT. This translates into CASSSPGTGENEAFF.